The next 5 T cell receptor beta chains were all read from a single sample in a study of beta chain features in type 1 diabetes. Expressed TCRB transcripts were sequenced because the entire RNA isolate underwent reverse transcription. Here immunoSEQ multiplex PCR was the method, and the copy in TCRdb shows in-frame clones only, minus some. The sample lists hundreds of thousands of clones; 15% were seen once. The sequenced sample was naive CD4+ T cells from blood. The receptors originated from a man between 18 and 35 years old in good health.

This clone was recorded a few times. In DNA form, the CDR3 reads TGTGCCAGCAGCTTCCGGGACATAATCTACGAGCAGTACTTC. Amino acids: CASSFRDIIYEQYF. This chain joins TRBV7-8 and TRBJ2-7; perhaps TRBD1 as D (6 bases). Germline V lookup: CDR1 SGHVS, CDR2 FQNEAQ. The CDR3 totals 14 residues. Deletions cut 3 bases from V and 3 bases from J, with 12 bases between.

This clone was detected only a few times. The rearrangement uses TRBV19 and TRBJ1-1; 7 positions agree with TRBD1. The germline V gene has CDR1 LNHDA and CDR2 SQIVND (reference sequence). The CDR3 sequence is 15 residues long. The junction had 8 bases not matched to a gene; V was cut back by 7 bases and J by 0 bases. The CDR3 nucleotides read TGTGCCAGTACCCGACGACAGGGTATGAACACTGAAGCTTTCTTT. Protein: CASTRRQGMNTEAFF.

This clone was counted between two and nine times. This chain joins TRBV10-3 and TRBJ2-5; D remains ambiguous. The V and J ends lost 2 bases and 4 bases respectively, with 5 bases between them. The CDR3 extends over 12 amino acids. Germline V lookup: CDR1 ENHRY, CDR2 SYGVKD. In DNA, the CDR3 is TGTGCCATCAGTGAGACAGCAGAGACCCAGTACTTC. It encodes CAISETAETQYF.

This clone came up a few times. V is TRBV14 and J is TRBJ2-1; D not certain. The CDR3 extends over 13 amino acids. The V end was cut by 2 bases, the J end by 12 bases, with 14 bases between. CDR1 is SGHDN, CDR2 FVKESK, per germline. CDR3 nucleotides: TGTGCCAGCAGCCAAAATCCCAAAAGCCGGCAGTTCTTC. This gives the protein CASSQNPKSRQFF. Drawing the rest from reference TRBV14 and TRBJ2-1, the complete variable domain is EAGVTQFPSHSVIEKGQTVTLRCDPISGHDNLYWYRRVMGKEIKFLLHFVKESKQDESGMPNNRFLAERTGGTYSTLKVQPAELEDSGVYFCASSQNPKSRQFFGPGTRLTVL.

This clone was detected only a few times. DNA for the CDR3: TGTGCCAGCAGCTTAGCGCTGGCTAGCGGGCGTCACAATGAGCAGTTCTTC. Encoded protein: CASSLALASGRHNEQFF. The rearrangement joins TRBV7-9 to TRBJ2-1, with TRBD2 matching over 8 bases. Trimming at V came to 0 bases and at J to 5 bases, leaving 9 bases not matched to a gene. The length of the CDR3 is 17 residues. Looked up from germline, CDR1 is SEHNR and CDR2 is FQNEAQ (reference sequence).